A single sample is the source of the 7 T cell receptor beta chains below, sequenced in a study of a mutant IDH1 vaccine in newly diagnosed glioma. Only in-frame clones appear in the TCRdb table, and some are missing; sequencing was by immunoSEQ multiplex PCR. The sample has roughly 70,000 clones, about four fifths seen once. Time point reported: week 11, during vaccination. What each vaccine dose contained was 300 ug of mutant IDH1 20-mer peptide, accompanied by topical imiquimod. Their recognized antigens are unknown. Sequencing was performed on PBMCs, taken from a glioma patient whose treatment included an IDH1 peptide vaccine. The source of these receptors is a woman between 45 and 60 years old with glioma.

V gene TRBV27 combines with J gene TRBJ1-5; no clear D. Looked up from germline, CDR1 is MNHEY and CDR2 is SMNVEV (reference sequence). V gave up 5 bases and J gave up 7 bases, with 15 bases separating them. The CDR3 has 14 residues. The CDR3 DNA follows: TGTGCCAGCAGTCTAGAGGAAGCCGGCCAGCCCCAGCATTTT. Protein sequence: CASSLEEAGQPQHF.

The V and J genes are TRBV19 and TRBJ1-1, with D maybe TRBD1 (6 bases). The V gene's germline CDR1 is LNHDA and CDR2 SQIVND (reference sequence). V dropped 6 bases and J dropped 1 base, with 12 bases sitting between them. The CDR3 totals 14 residues. The CDR3 DNA reads TGTGCCAGTAGCATCGGACAGACGAACACTGAAGCTTTCTTT. Translated: CASSIGQTNTEAFF.

The chain employs TRBV30 and TRBJ1-5; weak D call: TRBD1 (5 bases). The CDR3 extends over 13 amino acids. Germline V gene lookup returns CDR1 GTSNPN and CDR2 SVGIG (reference sequence). Trimming left V 1 base short and J 4 bases short, with 8 bases between. DNA of the CDR3: TGTGCCTGGAGTGCAGGGCCTAATCAGCCCCAGCATTTT. It yields the protein CAWSAGPNQPQHF.

V gene TRBV9 combines with J gene TRBJ2-5; D gene unclear. V lost 4 bases and J 0 bases, leaving 10 bases between the germline ends. The CDR3 extends over 14 amino acids. The germline gives CDR1 SGDLS, CDR2 YYNGEE. CDR3 nucleotide sequence: TGTGCCAGCAGCCCTCAGGCGTACCAAGAGACCCAGTACTTC. Its translation: CASSPQAYQETQYF.

Written as DNA, the CDR3 is TGTGCCAGCAGCTTGGGGCAGGGGGGGGAGACCCAGTACTTC. It is translated as CASSLGQGGETQYF. The V gene is TRBV5-6, the J gene TRBJ2-5, with D perhaps given as TRBD1 or TRBD2 (7 bases each). This CDR3 contains 14 residues. The V gene's germline CDR1 is SGHDT and CDR2 YYEEEE. Trimming left V 0 bases short and J 5 bases short, with 11 bases between.

The rearrangement links TRBV6-5 to TRBJ2-7, with 9 nucleotides matching TRBD1. This CDR3 contains 15 residues. The V and J ends lost 0 bases and 4 bases, in that order; junction bases with no gene match: 4. Germline CDR1 and CDR2: MNHEY and SVGAGI. This CDR3 is CASSYSGTGTYEQYF. The CDR3 DNA reads TGTGCCAGCAGTTACTCGGGGACAGGGACATACGAGCAGTACTTC.

This chain connects TRBV2 to TRBJ1-1; unclear D gene. This CDR3 region has 13 residues. V dropped 0 bases and J dropped 6 bases, with 8 bases sitting between them. Germline V gene sequence: CDR1 SNHLY, CDR2 FYNNEI. CDR3 in amino acids: CASSEALTAEAFF. In DNA form, the CDR3 reads TGTGCCAGCAGTGAAGCGCTTACAGCTGAAGCTTTCTTT.